This T cell receptor beta chain was captured by sequencing in a study of cytomegalovirus exposure and HLA in healthy donors. Primers for the PCR totalled 60 Vbeta and 13 Jbeta. The data were produced by immunoSEQ multiplex PCR, yet TCRdb's version contains in-frame clones alone and is incomplete. The sample consists of fewer than 200,000 clones, around 84% of them appearing once. Trimming shortened V by 6 bases and J by 3 bases, and 8 bases separated the two germline ends. This CDR3 has 11 amino acids. CDR1 is DFQATT, CDR2 SNEGSKA, per germline (reference sequence). Worth noting for this clone: Its antigen is still unknown.

General study results and limits: A later analysis found that most CMV-associated TCR beta chains appeared HLA-restricted.

The clonotype originates from a man younger than 35 in good health and CMV-seropositive. Source material: PBMCs. V and J are TRBV20-1 and TRBJ2-5, with a tentative D call TRBD1 (5 bases). CDR3 in amino acids: CSAAREETQYF. As DNA, the CDR3 is TGCAGTGCGGCCAGGGAAGAGACCCAGTACTTC.